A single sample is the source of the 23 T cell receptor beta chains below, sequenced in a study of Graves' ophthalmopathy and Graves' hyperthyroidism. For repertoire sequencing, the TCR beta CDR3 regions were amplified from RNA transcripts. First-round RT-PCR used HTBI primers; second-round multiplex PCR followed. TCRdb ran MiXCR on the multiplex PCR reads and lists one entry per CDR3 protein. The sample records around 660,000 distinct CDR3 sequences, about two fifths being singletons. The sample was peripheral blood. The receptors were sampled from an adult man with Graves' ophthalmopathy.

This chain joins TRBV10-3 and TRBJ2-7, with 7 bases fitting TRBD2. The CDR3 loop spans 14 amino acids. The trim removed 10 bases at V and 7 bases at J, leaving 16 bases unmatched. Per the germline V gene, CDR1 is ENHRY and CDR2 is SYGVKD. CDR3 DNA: TGTGCCAGCTCCGAAATACGGGGGGAAATGGAGCAGTACTTC. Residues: CASSEIRGEMEQYF.

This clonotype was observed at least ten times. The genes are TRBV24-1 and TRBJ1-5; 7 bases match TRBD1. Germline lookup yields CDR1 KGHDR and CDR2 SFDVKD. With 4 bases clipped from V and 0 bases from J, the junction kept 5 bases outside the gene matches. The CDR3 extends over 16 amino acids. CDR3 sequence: CATSDKTGNSNQPQHF. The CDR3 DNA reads TGTGCCACCAGTGACAAGACAGGGAATAGCAATCAGCCCCAGCATTTT.

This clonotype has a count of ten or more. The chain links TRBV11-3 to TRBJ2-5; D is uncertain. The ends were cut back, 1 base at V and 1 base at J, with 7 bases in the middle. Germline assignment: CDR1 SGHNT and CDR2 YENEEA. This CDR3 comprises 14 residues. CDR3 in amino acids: CASSLGPSQETQYF. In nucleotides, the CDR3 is TGTGCCAGCAGCTTAGGACCCAGCCAAGAGACCCAGTACTTC.

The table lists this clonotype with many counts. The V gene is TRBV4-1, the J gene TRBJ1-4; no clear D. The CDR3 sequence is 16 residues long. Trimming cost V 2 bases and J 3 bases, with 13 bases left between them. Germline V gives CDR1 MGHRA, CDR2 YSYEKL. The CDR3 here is CASSQRMVGANEKLFF. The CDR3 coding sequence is TGCGCCAGCAGCCAACGGATGGTGGGAGCTAATGAAAAACTGTTTTTT.

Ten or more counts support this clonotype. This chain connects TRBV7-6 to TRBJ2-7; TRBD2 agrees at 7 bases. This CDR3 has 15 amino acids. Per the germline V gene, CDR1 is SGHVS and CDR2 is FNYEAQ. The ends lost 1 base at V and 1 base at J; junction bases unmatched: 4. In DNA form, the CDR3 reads TGTGCCAGCAGCTTAGGTGCTAGCGGATCCTACGAGCAGTACTTC. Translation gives CASSLGASGSYEQYF.

Here the CDR3 reads CSVEGAGGGNTEAFF. CDR3 nucleotides: TGCAGCGTTGAAGGAGCGGGAGGTGGAAACACTGAAGCTTTCTTT. The J gene is TRBJ1-1, the V gene TRBV29-1; D unresolved. V shed 1 base and J shed 2 bases, with 14 bases lying between them. The CDR3 is 15 residues long. Germline V gives CDR1 SQVTM, CDR2 ANQGSEA.

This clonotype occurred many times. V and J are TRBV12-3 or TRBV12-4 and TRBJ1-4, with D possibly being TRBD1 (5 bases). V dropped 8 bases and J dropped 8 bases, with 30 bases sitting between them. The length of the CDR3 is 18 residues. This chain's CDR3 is CASGLIAQARASEEKLFF. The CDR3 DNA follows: TGTGCCAGCGGTCTTATTGCACAGGCTAGGGCATCAGAGGAAAAACTGTTTTTT.

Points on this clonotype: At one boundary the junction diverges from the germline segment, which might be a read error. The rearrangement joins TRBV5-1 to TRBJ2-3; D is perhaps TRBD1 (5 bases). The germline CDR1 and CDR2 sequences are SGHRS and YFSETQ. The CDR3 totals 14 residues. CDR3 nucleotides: TGTGCCAGCAGCTTGGTCAGGGCCACAGATACGCAGTATTTT. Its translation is CASSLVRATDTQYF.

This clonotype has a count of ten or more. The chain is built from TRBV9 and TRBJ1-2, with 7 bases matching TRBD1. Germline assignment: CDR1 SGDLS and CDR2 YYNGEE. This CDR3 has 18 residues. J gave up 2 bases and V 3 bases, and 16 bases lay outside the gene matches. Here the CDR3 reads CASSGGPGRDSENYGYTF. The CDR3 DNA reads TGTGCCAGCAGCGGGGGGCCGGGACGGGACAGCGAAAACTATGGCTACACCTTC.

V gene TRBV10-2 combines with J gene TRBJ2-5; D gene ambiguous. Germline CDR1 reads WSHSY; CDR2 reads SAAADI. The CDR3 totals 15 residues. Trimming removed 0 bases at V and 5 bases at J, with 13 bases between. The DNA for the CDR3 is TGCGCCAGCAGTGAGTCGCCGGGTATCTTTGAGACCCAGTACTTC. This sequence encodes CASSESPGIFETQYF.

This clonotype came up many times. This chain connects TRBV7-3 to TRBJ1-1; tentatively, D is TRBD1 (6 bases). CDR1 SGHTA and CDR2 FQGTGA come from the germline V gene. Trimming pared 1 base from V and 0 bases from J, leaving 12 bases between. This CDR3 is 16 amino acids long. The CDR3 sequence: CASSLRFGTLNTEAFF. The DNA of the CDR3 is TGTGCCAGCAGCTTAAGATTTGGGACACTGAACACTGAAGCTTTCTTT.

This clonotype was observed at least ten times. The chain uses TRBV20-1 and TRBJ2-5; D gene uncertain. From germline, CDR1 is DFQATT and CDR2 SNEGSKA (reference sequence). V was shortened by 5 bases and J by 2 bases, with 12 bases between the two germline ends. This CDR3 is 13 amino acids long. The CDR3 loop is CSAASLRQETQYF. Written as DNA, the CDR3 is TGCAGTGCTGCGAGTTTGCGGCAAGAGACCCAGTACTTC.

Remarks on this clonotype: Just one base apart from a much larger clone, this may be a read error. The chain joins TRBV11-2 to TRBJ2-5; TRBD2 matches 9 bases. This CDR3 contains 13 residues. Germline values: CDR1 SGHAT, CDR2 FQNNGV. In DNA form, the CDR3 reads TGTGCCAGCAGCATAGCGGGAGAAGAGGCCCAGTACTTC. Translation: CASSIAGEEAQYF.

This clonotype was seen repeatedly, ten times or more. The DNA of the CDR3 is TGTGCCAGTAGTGTGGACAGGGGCTATGGCTACACCTTC. It codes for CASSVDRGYGYTF. This sequence joins TRBV19 and TRBJ1-2, with 9 bases lining up with TRBD1. The CDR3 is 13 residues long. The germline V gene encodes CDR1 LNHDA and CDR2 SQIVND (reference sequence). With V trimmed by 5 bases and J by 4 bases, 2 bases remained unmatched.

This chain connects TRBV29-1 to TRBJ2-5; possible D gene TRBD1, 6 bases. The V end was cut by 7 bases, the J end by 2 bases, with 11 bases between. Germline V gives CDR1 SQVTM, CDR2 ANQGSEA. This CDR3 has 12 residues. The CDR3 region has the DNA TGCAGCGGGAGGACAGCGCAAGAGACCCAGTACTTC. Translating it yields CSGRTAQETQYF.

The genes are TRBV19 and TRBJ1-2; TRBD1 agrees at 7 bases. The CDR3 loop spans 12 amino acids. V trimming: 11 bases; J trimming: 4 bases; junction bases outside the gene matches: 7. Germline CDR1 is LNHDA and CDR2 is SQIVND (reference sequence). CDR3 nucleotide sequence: TGTGCCCTGTCCAGGGGGACCTATGGCTACACCTTC. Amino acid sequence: CALSRGTYGYTF.

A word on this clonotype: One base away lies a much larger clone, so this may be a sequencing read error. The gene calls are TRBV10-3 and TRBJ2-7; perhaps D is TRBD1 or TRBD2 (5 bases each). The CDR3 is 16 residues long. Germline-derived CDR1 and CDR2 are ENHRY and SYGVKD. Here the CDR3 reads CASSLGLVGAGYEQYF. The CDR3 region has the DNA TGTGCCAGCAGTTTGGGGCTAGTGGGAGCTGGCTACGAGCAGTACTTC.

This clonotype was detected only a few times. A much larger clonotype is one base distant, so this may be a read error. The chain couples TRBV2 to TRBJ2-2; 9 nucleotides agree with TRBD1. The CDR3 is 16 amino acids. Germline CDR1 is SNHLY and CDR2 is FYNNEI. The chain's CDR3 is CVSSGDRVGITGELFF. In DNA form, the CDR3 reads TGTGTCAGCAGCGGGGACAGGGTTGGGATCACCGGGGAGCTGTTTTTT.

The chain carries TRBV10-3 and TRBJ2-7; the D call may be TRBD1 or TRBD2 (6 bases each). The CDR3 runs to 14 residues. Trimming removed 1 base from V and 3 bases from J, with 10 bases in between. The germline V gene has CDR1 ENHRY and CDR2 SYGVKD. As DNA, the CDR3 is TGTGCCATCAGTGAGTGGGGGGCGAGCTACGAGCAGTACTTC. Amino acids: CAISEWGASYEQYF.

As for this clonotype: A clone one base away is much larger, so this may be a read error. The CDR3 nucleotides read TGTGCCAGCCGCTCGGACCACCGGAGGGAAAAACTGTTTTTT. Translated, it gives CASRSDHRREKLFF. The V gene is TRBV7-6, the J gene TRBJ1-4; D not resolved. Germline CDR1 is SGHVS and CDR2 is FNYEAQ. V was trimmed by 8 bases and J by 8 bases, leaving 18 bases between them. The CDR3 has 14 amino acids.

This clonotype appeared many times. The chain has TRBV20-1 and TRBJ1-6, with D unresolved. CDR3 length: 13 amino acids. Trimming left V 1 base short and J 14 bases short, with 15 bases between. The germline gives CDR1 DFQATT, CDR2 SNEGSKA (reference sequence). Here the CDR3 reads CSARGPAGVSLHF. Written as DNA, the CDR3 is TGCAGTGCTAGAGGTCCGGCGGGAGTGTCCCTCCACTTT.

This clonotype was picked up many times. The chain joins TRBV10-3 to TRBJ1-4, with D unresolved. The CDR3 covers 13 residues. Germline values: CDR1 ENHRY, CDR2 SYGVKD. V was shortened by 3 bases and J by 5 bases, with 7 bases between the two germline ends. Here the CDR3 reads CAISESGNEKLFF. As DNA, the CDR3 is TGTGCCATCAGTGAATCGGGAAATGAAAAACTGTTTTTT.

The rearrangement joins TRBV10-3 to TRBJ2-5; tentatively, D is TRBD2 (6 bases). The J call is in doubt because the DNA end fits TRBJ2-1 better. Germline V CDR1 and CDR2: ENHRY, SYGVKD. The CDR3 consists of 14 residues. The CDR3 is CAISGVSGGDEQFF. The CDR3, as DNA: TGTGCCATCAGTGGGGTTAGCGGAGGGGATGAGCAGTTCTTC.